This T cell receptor beta chain was retrieved from a study of vaccination and CD4 T cells after COVID-19. Study outcomes and limitations: In convalescent patients, a median 86.3% of post-vaccine SARS-CoV-2-reactive clones appeared only after vaccination.

CDR3 length equals 14 residues. Trimming at V came to 6 bases and at J to 2 bases, leaving 3 bases not matched to a gene. Treatment of the sample: approximately 9-day PBMC culture with coronavirus spike peptide pools or control peptides (ViraFEST assay). As concerns this clonotype: Its cognate antigen is unknown.

An Oncomine TCR Beta short-read assay was used to sequence the DNA from cultured CD4+ T cells. TCRdb re-called the PCR reads through MiXCR, storing one row per CDR3 protein. This sample has 15,000 to 20,000 distinct CDR3 sequences, with approximately 58% found just once. The rearrangement uses TRBV12-3 or TRBV12-4 and TRBJ1-5; 8 bases match TRBD1. This material consisted of CD4+ T cells from blood, cultured in vitro, taken after SARS-CoV-2 vaccination. The clonotype originates from a human donor who had recovered from COVID-19. CDR3 DNA sequence: TGTGCCAGCAGCAAACAGGGGGGCAATCAGCCCCAGCATTTT. Translation: CASSKQGGNQPQHF.